The 9 T cell receptor beta chains below come from one sample, sequenced in a study of blood T cell repertoires in COVID-19. Some clones are missing from TCRdb's copy, which holds only in-frame ones; the method was immunoSEQ multiplex PCR. The data show approximately 260,000 clones, around 83% seen once. The sequencing input was peripheral blood. All receptors derive from a woman aged 55-75 years with active or convalescent COVID-19.

The DNA for the CDR3 is TGTGCCTGGAGTGTAGGAGGGGCAGATACGCAGTATTTT. It specifies CAWSVGGADTQYF. The chain links TRBV30 to TRBJ2-3; D possibly corresponds to TRBD2 (6 bases). Germline V gene sequence: CDR1 GTSNPN, CDR2 SVGIG (reference sequence). This CDR3 spans 13 amino acids. The V and J ends lost 0 bases and 4 bases respectively, with 8 bases between them.

The rearrangement joins TRBV10-3 to TRBJ1-2; 10 nucleotides match TRBD1. CDR1 ENHRY and CDR2 SYGVKD come from the germline V gene. The junction had 3 bases not matched to a gene; V was cut back by 4 bases and J by 4 bases. The CDR3 has 14 amino acids. The CDR3 DNA follows: TGTGCCATCAGTGGGGGGGACAGGGGCTATGGCTACACCTTC. Translating it yields CAISGGDRGYGYTF.

The J gene is TRBJ1-6, the V gene TRBV7-9; D is unclear. V lost 1 base, J lost 2 bases, and 6 bases lay in between. The germline V gene encodes CDR1 SEHNR and CDR2 FQNEAQ (reference sequence). This CDR3 is built from 15 residues. The CDR3 coding sequence is TGTGCCAGCAGCTTAGTAACTGCCTATAATTCACCCCTCCACTTT. It yields the protein CASSLVTAYNSPLHF.

The chain joins TRBV4-3 to TRBJ1-2; TRBD1 matches 7 bases. The V segment lost 0 bases and the J segment 5 bases; nucleotides outside the gene matches: 6. The CDR3 runs to 15 residues. The germline V gene has CDR1 LGHNA and CDR2 YSLEER. CDR3 sequence reads: CASSQDRSGQYGYTF. The DNA of the CDR3 is TGCGCCAGCAGCCAAGATAGGTCGGGACAGTATGGCTACACCTTC.

The V call is TRBV19, the J call TRBJ1-1, with D unclear. This CDR3 comprises 15 residues. The V and J ends lost 5 bases and 8 bases respectively, with 21 bases between them. CDR1 is LNHDA and CDR2 is SQIVND in the germline V gene (reference sequence). The CDR3 here is CASSPHQPISQEAFF. In DNA, the CDR3 is TGTGCCAGTAGTCCTCATCAACCGATCTCTCAGGAAGCTTTCTTT.

V usage is TRBV3-1 (or the pseudogene TRBV3-2) and J usage is TRBJ1-6, with no clear D. Germline V gives CDR1 LGHDT, CDR2 YNNKEL (reference sequence). V shed 4 bases and J shed 5 bases, with 9 bases lying between them. This CDR3 region has 14 residues. Here the CDR3 DNA reads TGTGCCAGCAGCCCAGGAGGGCATAATTCACCCCTCCACTTT. Protein: CASSPGGHNSPLHF.

This chain connects TRBV7-8 to TRBJ2-2; 11 bases match TRBD1. Trimming took 5 bases from V and 2 from J; bases not matched to a gene: 19. Germline V CDR1 and CDR2: SGHVS, FQNEAQ. CDR3 length: 21 residues. This chain's CDR3 is CASSPSPGTGGPKLNTGELFF. The CDR3 nucleotides are TGTGCCAGCAGCCCCTCCCCCGGGACAGGGGGTCCCAAGCTCAACACCGGGGAGCTGTTTTTT.

This sequence joins TRBV4-1 and TRBJ2-1; 9 nucleotides align to TRBD2. Germline lookup yields CDR1 MGHRA and CDR2 YSYEKL. The CDR3 is 16 residues long. The J segment lost 5 bases and the V segment lost 4 bases, leaving 9 bases of the junction unmatched. This chain's CDR3 is CASSPQGLATNNEQFF. The CDR3 region has the DNA TGCGCCAGCAGCCCTCAGGGACTAGCAACCAACAATGAGCAGTTCTTC.

Points on this clone: Additional DNA sequences in this sample encode the identical CDR3. V is TRBV20-1 and J is TRBJ2-3; D call uncertain. The length of the CDR3 is 11 residues. The germline CDR1 and CDR2 sequences are DFQATT and SNEGSKA (reference sequence). Trimming left V 3 bases short and J 4 bases short, with 5 bases between. The CDR3 DNA sequence: TGCAGTGCTAGCCAGGCAGATACGCAGTATTTT. Translating it yields CSASQADTQYF.